This T cell receptor beta chain was captured in a study of blood T cell repertoires in COVID-19. The authors' processing: Nucleated cell counts were estimated from reference gene primer amplification. Assay used: immunoSEQ multiplex PCR; TCRdb lists only in-frame clones, some missing. V and J calls and clone size are copied from that table; D and trimming were computed from the DNA. This sample has about 120,000 clones, with more than 80% found just once. The receptor was derived from a man aged 65 to 79 with active or convalescent COVID-19. Sample: peripheral blood.

CDR3 nucleotide sequence: TGTGCCAGCAGTTACTCTGGGCAGGGCGATGAGCAGTTCTTC. Translation: CASSYSGQGDEQFF. The rearrangement links TRBV6-5 to TRBJ2-1, with a weak D call TRBD1 (5 bases). The CDR3 runs 14 residues. Germline CDR1 MNHEY, CDR2 SVGAGI. V was cut by 0 bases and J by 8 bases, with 11 bases left in between.